This record looks at one TCR beta chain sequence and its context. Its antigen is currently not known. No base-level quality is on record; no much larger clone is a single base apart. These data originate in a study of technical replicates of blood from a few donors (dated by TCRdb to 2015 to 2018). Receptor amplification or capture employed the immunoSEQ multiplex PCR assay. TCRdb stores this immuneACCESS table with in-frame sequences only. Part of the clones is absent; in the studies checked, under half of the shortfall reflects unresolved V genes, and no reason is known for the rest. This sample comprises some 87,000 clones, roughly 97% of them detected only once. The ten biggest clones cover roughly 0.35% of the sample. V loses 2 bases, J loses 0 bases, and the germline ends lie 6 bases apart. Its CDR3 holds 14 amino acids, cysteine through phenylalanine. Only the CDR3 region is kept as DNA, spanning 42 bases read in frame from base 1. Sequences SGHNT (CDR1) and YENEEA (CDR2) are obtained from the germline V gene.

The chain uses TRBV11-3 and TRBJ2-3; the best D guess is TRBD2, with 6 bases matching. Sample: T cells isolated from PBMCs. This receptor was obtained from a human donor in good health. The DNA sequence is given as TGTGCCAGCAGCTTAAGCGGGAGCACAGATACGCAGTATTTT. Its protein reads: CASSLSGSTDTQYF.